This paragraph covers one T cell receptor beta chain sequence. The clone's antigen remains unknown. Base qualities are not recorded, but no much larger clone differs from it by a single base. These data are taken from a study of OX40 agonist ivuxolimab in advanced cancers. About the investigation overall: Ivuxolimab, which targeted the costimulatory receptor OX40 (CD134), was an agonistic, fully human IgG2 monoclonal antibody. Intravenous ivuxolimab was administered to patients every 2 weeks at six dose levels: 0.01, 0.1, 0.3, 1.5, 3 and 10 mg/kg. The dose-escalation cohort was roughly 87% male with a mean age of roughly 60 years, ranging from about 23 to 85. Among the approximately 54 dose-escalation patients, about 20 had hepatocellular carcinoma, about 15 melanoma, 9 renal cell carcinoma and 9 head and neck cancer. The point of sequencing TCRbeta in the periphery was to test whether ivuxolimab changed TCR sequence diversity and drove clonal T-cell expansion. Partial responses were achieved by three dose-escalation patients, of whom one had hepatocellular carcinoma and two had cutaneous melanoma. The paper reports the monotherapy dose-escalation portion (N ≈ 50 patients) of the phase I ivuxolimab trial. Patients were allowed to have had prior anti-PD-1, anti-PD-L1 or anti-CTLA-4 therapy, and more than 30% of the dose-escalation patients had previously received checkpoint inhibitors. The investigation overall reported the following: After ivuxolimab, expanded clones were on average more numerous among CD8+ T cells than among CD4+ T cells. Partial responders in the 0.1-3.0 mg/kg groups had among the lowest normalized peripheral clonal expansion, especially among CD8+ T cells. The antigen specificity of the clonally expanded peripheral T cells was not determined. At doses of 0.1 to 3.0 mg/kg, clonal expansion of both CD4+ and CD8+ T cells in blood was seen between baseline and week 6. Low levels of normalized T-cell clonal expansion were also seen in some nonresponding patients.

For sequencing of the TCRbeta CDR3 region, genomic DNA was extracted from the sorted cells. The immunoSEQ Assay was used for sequencing of TCRbeta CDR3 regions. TCRdb mirrors the immuneACCESS table, restricted to in-frame sequences. Some clones are absent from its copies; in checked studies, under half trace to an unresolved V gene, and the reason for the others is unknown. The sample includes more than 65,000 clones, with about 79% observed a single time. About 1% of the sample is taken by the ten largest. According to the germline V gene (reference sequence), CDR1 reads GTSNPN and CDR2 reads SVGIG. V and J lose 5 bases and 0 bases, and a span of 26 bases separates them. Measured from the cysteine to the phenylalanine, the CDR3 is 20 residues long. Solely the CDR3 DNA is kept, with 60 bases framed from the first base. Patients with autoimmune disease history or receiving systemic immunosuppression were excluded from the trial. In every dose cohort, peripheral blood was drawn for TCR sequencing at baseline, cycle 4 day 1, and cycle 7 day 1. Samples were obtained from an open-label, multicenter, first-in-human phase I dose-escalation trial of ivuxolimab. Adults with locally advanced or metastatic head and neck squamous cell, hepatocellular, melanoma or renal cell carcinoma were enrolled in the trial. Before TCR sequencing, CD4+ and CD8+ T cells were separately sorted from peripheral blood.

The TCR comes from an adult with an advanced solid tumor such as melanoma, head and neck, liver or kidney cancer. Sequencing used CD4+ or CD8+ T cells sorted from blood, obtained in a trial of the OX40 agonist ivuxolimab. The chain employs TRBV30 and TRBJ1-6, with the D gene uncertain. The nucleotide sequence reads TGTGCCTGGGGTATCTTGAGGTTCAGGTTGAGAAGCTCCTATAATTCACCCCTCCACTTT. Its translation reads: CAWGILRFRLRSSYNSPLHF. When the CDR3 is completed using the reference TRBV30 and TRBJ1-6 genes on either side, the full variable domain is SQTIHQWPATLVQPVGSPLSLECTVEGTSNPNLYWYRQAAGRGLQLLFYSVGIGQISSEVPQNLSASRPQDRQFILSSKKLLLSDSGFYLCAWGILRFRLRSSYNSPLHFGNGTRLTVT.